This paragraph reports one TCR beta chain. This sample was taken from a study of CD8+ T cells in alopecia areata. RNA was extracted and reverse transcribed into cDNA as the sequencing template. TCRdb keeps only in-frame clones here, not all; method: immunoSEQ multiplex PCR. The repertoire holds some 180,000 clones, about 56% seen once, with around 5% in the top ten. V was trimmed by 6 bases and J by 1 base, leaving 4 bases between them. Germline-derived CDR1 and CDR2 are SEHNR and FQNEAQ (reference sequence). The CDR3 totals 11 residues. This TCR derives from a human donor in good health. The specimen sequenced was CD8+ T cells sorted from blood. The gene calls are TRBV7-9 and TRBJ2-7; no clear D gene. CDR3 loop: CASRGSYEQYF. CDR3 coding DNA: TGTGCCAGCAGAGGATCCTACGAGCAGTACTTC.